These 11 T cell receptor beta chains came from one sample sequenced in a study of blood T cell repertoires in COVID-19. Data came from immunoSEQ multiplex PCR; TCRdb stores just in-frame clones and leaves some out. Counted here are about 370,000 clones, 80% to 90% occurring once; the ten biggest clones make up roughly 0.99%. Sequencing used PBMCs or T cells enriched from blood (not recorded which). The origin of the receptors is a man aged 18 to 30 who had recovered from COVID-19.

The CDR3 loop reads CASSADRAQPQHF. In DNA form, the CDR3 reads TGTGCCAGCAGCGCGGACAGGGCCCAGCCCCAGCATTTT. The chain has TRBV7-2 and TRBJ1-5; 8 positions agree with TRBD1. Per germline, CDR1 SGHTA and CDR2 FQGNSA. Trimming cost V 5 bases and J 7 bases; bases outside gene matches: 4. CDR3 length: 13 residues.

This chain uses TRBV2 with TRBJ2-7; TRBD1 aligns across 9 bases. Losses at the gene ends were 4 bases for V and 4 bases for J; bases not matched to a gene: 5. Germline values: CDR1 SNHLY, CDR2 FYNNEI. The CDR3 is 14 amino acids. The DNA for the CDR3 is TGTGCCAGCAGTGGACAGGGGGGCGATTACGAGCAGTACTTC. Protein product: CASSGQGGDYEQYF. The whole variable domain, filled in from reference TRBV2 and TRBJ2-7, reads EPEVTQTPSHQVTQMGQEVILRCVPISNHLYFYWYRQILGQKVEFLVSFYNNEISEKSEIFDDQFSVERPDGSNFTLKIRSTKLEDSAMYFCASSGQGGDYEQYFGPGTRLTVT.

V usage is TRBV7-9 and J usage is TRBJ2-7; maybe TRBD1 (5 bases). CDR1 and CDR2 from the germline V gene are SEHNR and FQNEAQ (reference sequence). The CDR3 totals 14 residues. V dropped 2 bases and J dropped 2 bases, with 10 bases sitting between them. The CDR3 coding sequence is TGTGCCAGCAGCTTAATCGACAGAGCCTACGAGCAGTACTTC. This gives the protein CASSLIDRAYEQYF.

V and J are TRBV7-6 and TRBJ2-2; 10 bases map to TRBD1. The CDR3 contains 17 residues. The germline V gene encodes CDR1 SGHVS and CDR2 FNYEAQ. V was pared by 3 bases and J by 2 bases, with 6 bases of the junction left unmatched. CDR3 residues: CASSFGTGDINTGELFF. CDR3 nucleotide sequence: TGTGCCAGCAGCTTCGGGACAGGGGACATTAACACCGGGGAGCTGTTTTTT.

The chain links TRBV7-8 to TRBJ2-3, with D possibly being TRBD2 (6 bases). Germline V gene lookup returns CDR1 SGHVS and CDR2 FQNEAQ. The CDR3 contains 15 residues. The V gene lost 5 bases and the J gene lost 4 bases, with 16 bases spanning the gap. The CDR3 coding sequence is TGTGCCAGCAGCCATCGGGGAGGAGGGGCAGATACGCAGTATTTT. Its translation: CASSHRGGGADTQYF.

The chain has TRBV18 and TRBJ2-1; D may be TRBD2 (6 bases). Trimming stripped 2 bases from V and 7 bases from J, with 18 bases between. The CDR3 length is 16 residues. From germline, CDR1 is KGHSH and CDR2 LQKENI. The CDR3 region has the DNA TGTGCCAGCTCACCAGGTCGAAGGGGCGGAGGGAATGAGCAGTTCTTC. It is translated as CASSPGRRGGGNEQFF.

This clone came up once. The chain joins TRBV6-5 to TRBJ2-2, with 8 bases fitting TRBD1. Germline CDR1 reads MNHEY; CDR2 reads SVGAGI. Trimming took 7 bases from V and 5 from J; bases not matched to a gene: 9. The CDR3 is 15 residues long. CDR3 sequence: CASNRGQGATGELFF. CDR3 DNA sequence: TGTGCCAGCAACCGAGGGCAGGGGGCAACCGGGGAGCTGTTTTTT.

The chain couples TRBV5-1 to TRBJ2-1, with 7 positions matching TRBD2. V lost 1 base, J lost 6 bases, and 10 bases stayed unmatched. CDR3 length: 16 amino acids. CDR1 is SGHRS and CDR2 is YFSETQ in the germline V gene. The DNA of the CDR3 is TGCGCCAGCAGCTTGTCCAGCGGGGTGCTCGTCAATGAGCAGTTCTTC. This encodes CASSLSSGVLVNEQFF.

The V call is TRBV4-1, the J call TRBJ2-1; 11 bases match TRBD2. Germline V gene sequence: CDR1 MGHRA, CDR2 YSYEKL. This CDR3 has 13 amino acids. The ends lost 6 bases at V and 5 bases at J; junction bases unmatched: 0. This CDR3 is CASRLAGDNEQFF. The CDR3 nucleotides read TGCGCCAGCAGACTAGCGGGAGACAATGAGCAGTTCTTC.

V and J are TRBV5-5 and TRBJ2-7; the match to TRBD1 covers 9 bases. CDR3 length: 14 amino acids. Trimming took 3 bases from V and 4 from J; bases not matched to a gene: 5. CDR1 is SGHKS, CDR2 YYEKEE, per germline (reference sequence). CDR3 in DNA: TGTGCCAGCAGCTGGGGACAGGGCGGATACGAGCAGTACTTC. Its translation is CASSWGQGGYEQYF.

Only one count was recorded for this clone. The genes are TRBV27 and TRBJ2-5; TRBD1 matches 9 bases. Germline V CDR1 and CDR2: MNHEY, SMNVEV (reference sequence). The CDR3 runs 17 residues. The V gene end was trimmed by 6 bases and the J gene end by 7 bases; junction bases not matched to a gene: 18. The CDR3 nucleotides are TGTGCCAGCAGCACTGTCGGGAGGACAGGGGATTTAGCGACCCAGTACTTC. Protein: CASSTVGRTGDLATQYF.